The 10 T cell receptor beta chains below were found in one sample sequenced in a study of blood T cell repertoires in COVID-19. The method was immunoSEQ multiplex PCR; TCRdb's version includes in-frame clones alone and lacks a portion of them. This table holds around 170,000 clones, about 86% found once. Sequenced sample: peripheral blood. These TCRs come from a man aged 45-65 years with active or convalescent COVID-19.

The chain employs TRBV28 and TRBJ2-7; D is possibly TRBD1 (6 bases). The V end lost 5 bases, the J end lost 1 base, and 9 bases lay between the germline ends. CDR3 length: 13 residues. Germline CDR1 is MDHEN and CDR2 is SYDVKM. The CDR3 coding sequence is TGTGCCAGCAGTGGGACACCTTCCTACGAGCAGTACTTC. It is translated as CASSGTPSYEQYF.

The J gene is TRBJ1-1, the V gene TRBV7-8, with 9 bases lining up with TRBD1. Looked up from germline, CDR1 is SGHVS and CDR2 is FQNEAQ. J gave up 11 bases and V 5 bases, and 12 bases lay outside the gene matches. The CDR3 spans 14 residues. The CDR3 region has the DNA TGTGCCAGCAGCGCGACTCACAGGGGGCAATTGGCTTTCTTT. The encoded protein is CASSATHRGQLAFF.

J is TRBJ2-5 and V is TRBV7-2, with 9 positions matching TRBD2. The CDR3 runs to 16 residues. CDR1 is SGHTA, CDR2 FQGNSA, per germline. Germline trimming cut 4 bases from V and 4 bases from J; bases unmatched to any gene: 10. CDR3 sequence reads: CASSSLAGGQGETQYF. The DNA for the CDR3 is TGTGCCAGCAGCTCCCTGGCGGGAGGGCAGGGAGAGACCCAGTACTTC.

This clone showed up just once. This chain uses TRBV5-4 with TRBJ1-1, with 8 bases matching TRBD1. The CDR3 length is 14 residues. Germline V CDR1 and CDR2: SGHNT, YYREEE (reference sequence). V shed 4 bases and J 5 bases; nucleotides not matched to a gene: 7. This CDR3 is CASSPTGQDTEAFF. The CDR3 DNA reads TGTGCCAGCAGCCCCACGGGACAGGATACTGAAGCTTTCTTT.

The genes are TRBV2 and TRBJ2-1, with 8 nucleotides matching TRBD2. The length of the CDR3 is 13 residues. Germline CDR1 reads SNHLY; CDR2 reads FYNNEI. The V gene end was trimmed by 7 bases and the J gene end by 5 bases; junction bases not matched to a gene: 4. CDR3 bases: TGTGCCAGCAACACGGGGGGGAACAATGAGCAGTTCTTC. It translates to CASNTGGNNEQFF.

V usage is TRBV6-5 and J usage is TRBJ1-5; D call uncertain. Trimming removed 6 bases at V and 6 bases at J, with 15 bases between. Germline assignment: CDR1 MNHEY and CDR2 SVGAGI. The CDR3 has 14 residues. CDR3 nucleotides: TGTGCCAGCAGAAAAGCGGGGAATGGTCAGCCCCAGCATTTT. This gives the protein CASRKAGNGQPQHF.

The chain combines TRBV9 with TRBJ2-7; TRBD2 aligns across 11 bases. Per the germline V gene, CDR1 is SGDLS and CDR2 is YYNGEE. V was clipped by 0 bases and J by 3 bases; unmatched bases: 5. This CDR3 is built from 16 residues. As DNA, the CDR3 is TGTGCCAGCAGCGTAGATAGCGGGGGGGCTGGCTACGAGCAGTACTTC. Amino acid sequence: CASSVDSGGAGYEQYF. Full variable domain (outside the CDR3, taken from reference TRBV9 and TRBJ2-7): DSGVTQTPKHLITATGQRVTLRCSPRSGDLSVYWYQQSLDQGLQFLIQYYNGEERAKGNILERFSAQQFPDLHSELNLSSLELGDSALYFCASSVDSGGAGYEQYFGPGTRLTVT.

The CDR3 DNA follows: TGTGCCAGCAGCCCCAGAGGAGCGGGGGTCCTCTCCTACGAGCAGTACTTC. Translated, it gives CASSPRGAGVLSYEQYF. The rearrangement links TRBV3-1 (or the pseudogene TRBV3-2) to TRBJ2-7; 8 bases map to TRBD2. CDR3 length: 17 amino acids. Germline loops: CDR1 LGHDT, CDR2 YNNKEL (reference sequence). Unmatched junction bases numbered 11, after V lost 4 bases and J lost 0 bases.

The gene calls are TRBV9 and TRBJ2-2, with 7 positions matching TRBD2. V lost 6 bases, J lost 6 bases, and 8 bases stayed unmatched. CDR1 SGDLS and CDR2 YYNGEE come from the germline V gene. The CDR3 consists of 14 residues. The CDR3 DNA is TGTGCCAGCACCAGAGGGGCGGGGGCCGGGGAGCTGTTTTTT. Its protein is CASTRGAGAGELFF.

This rearrangement joins TRBV24-1 to TRBJ2-5, with 8 nucleotides matching TRBD1. With 7 bases clipped from V and 5 bases from J, the junction kept 5 bases outside the gene matches. In germline, CDR1 is KGHDR, CDR2 SFDVKD. The CDR3 covers 13 residues. This CDR3 reads CATSSGGAETQYF. The CDR3 nucleotides read TGTGCCACCAGCTCAGGGGGCGCGGAGACCCAGTACTTC.